The rows below give T cell receptor beta chains drawn from one sample of a study of identical twins. TCRdb re-called the 5' RACE reads through MiXCR, storing one row per CDR3 protein. The repertoire holds some 97,000 distinct CDR3 sequences, with about 6.1% as singletons. What was sequenced was memory T cells sorted from blood. These receptors all come from a woman between 45 and 60 years old in good health. Each CDR3 is given with its conserved first and last residue. Fields, in order: V gene, D gene, CDR3 protein. D genes are given only for firm matches.

v_call: TRBV25-1; d_call: -; cdr3_aa: CASCSGFSSSSYNSPLHF
v_call: TRBV20-1; d_call: -; cdr3_aa: CSARDGRGPYYSEQFF
v_call: TRBV6-5; d_call: -; cdr3_aa: CASKQGSGTEAFF
v_call: TRBV12-3/TRBV12-4; d_call: -; cdr3_aa: CASSLSGTEKLFF
v_call: TRBV24-1; d_call: TRBD1; cdr3_aa: CATSDTGGANYGYTF
v_call: TRBV5-1; d_call: -; cdr3_aa: CASSLDVGSYGYTF
v_call: TRBV6-6; d_call: TRBD2; cdr3_aa: CATLGTSGKVASGANVLTF
v_call: TRBV11-2; d_call: TRBD2; cdr3_aa: CASSLVGLAGDEQFF
v_call: TRBV30; d_call: -; cdr3_aa: CALSWGDRQPQHF
v_call: TRBV4-1; d_call: TRBD1; cdr3_aa: CASSQMTGGADTEAFF
v_call: TRBV19; d_call: -; cdr3_aa: CASSPLRGESEQYF
v_call: TRBV6-2/TRBV6-3; d_call: -; cdr3_aa: CASSRPLWAGRNQPQHF
v_call: TRBV11-2; d_call: TRBD1; cdr3_aa: CASSRRDRGRADTQYF
v_call: TRBV19; d_call: TRBD1; cdr3_aa: CATDRGRLYSNQPQHF
v_call: TRBV20-1; d_call: -; cdr3_aa: CSARDLGVYEQFF
v_call: TRBV5-1; d_call: TRBD1; cdr3_aa: CASSPGTGRGNSPLHF
v_call: TRBV7-8; d_call: -; cdr3_aa: CASSFLTTTYNEQFF
v_call: TRBV15; d_call: -; cdr3_aa: CATRSGSSGNTIYF
v_call: TRBV19; d_call: -; cdr3_aa: CASSRDGSFYNEQFF
v_call: TRBV5-1; d_call: -; cdr3_aa: CASSFMGGGTDTQYF
v_call: TRBV27; d_call: -; cdr3_aa: CASSSGLDRPNYGYTF
v_call: TRBV27; d_call: -; cdr3_aa: CASSTVGQGRNQPQHF
v_call: TRBV20-1; d_call: TRBD2; cdr3_aa: CSARSQGLAGGKTQYF
v_call: TRBV7-9; d_call: -; cdr3_aa: CASSLLTGETQYF
v_call: TRBV28; d_call: TRBD2; cdr3_aa: CASSSLAEYSTDTQYF
v_call: TRBV7-6; d_call: TRBD2; cdr3_aa: CASSPVGSGSSYNEQFF
v_call: TRBV5-1; d_call: TRBD2; cdr3_aa: CASSLSSGSGNEQFF
v_call: TRBV6-1; d_call: -; cdr3_aa: CASSEWGIQETQYF
v_call: TRBV29-1; d_call: -; cdr3_aa: CSVGYQGSGYTF
v_call: TRBV9; d_call: TRBD1; cdr3_aa: CASSVVWGQGIYNEQFF
v_call: TRBV4-1; d_call: -; cdr3_aa: CASSQDQVGGSETQYF
v_call: TRBV11-1; d_call: TRBD1; cdr3_aa: CASSIQQGPYNEQFF
v_call: TRBV20-1; d_call: TRBD2; cdr3_aa: CSARGGGRADTQYF
v_call: TRBV29-1; d_call: -; cdr3_aa: CSVAHLRTEQFF
v_call: TRBV11-2; d_call: TRBD2; cdr3_aa: CASSLSPSGGGDTQYF
v_call: TRBV5-1; d_call: -; cdr3_aa: CASSPLPAGSTDTQYF
v_call: TRBV20-1; d_call: TRBD2; cdr3_aa: CSARDIGLAGRINEQFF
v_call: TRBV18; d_call: TRBD1; cdr3_aa: CASSPGTGVDTQYF
v_call: TRBV19; d_call: -; cdr3_aa: CASSINLGEYEQYF
v_call: TRBV5-5; d_call: -; cdr3_aa: CASTPVGSGANVLTF
v_call: TRBV7-4; d_call: -; cdr3_aa: CASSFGSW
v_call: TRBV24-1; d_call: -; cdr3_aa: CATSDSSALAKNIQYF
v_call: TRBV29-1; d_call: TRBD1; cdr3_aa: CSVTGQGYEQYF
v_call: TRBV11-2; d_call: -; cdr3_aa: CASSLDPPSGWETQYF
v_call: TRBV20-1; d_call: -; cdr3_aa: CSASSGGKGNQPQHF
v_call: TRBV12-3/TRBV12-4; d_call: -; cdr3_aa: CASSPQGVDTQYF
v_call: TRBV10-3; d_call: TRBD2; cdr3_aa: CAISEGREYEQFF
v_call: TRBV20-1; d_call: -; cdr3_aa: CSARDLTFPNYGYTF
v_call: TRBV19; d_call: -; cdr3_aa: CASSTGPGLLRDTQYF
v_call: TRBV6-4; d_call: TRBD2; cdr3_aa: CASSDFSGSSYNEQFF
v_call: TRBV29-1; d_call: -; cdr3_aa: CSVAPRLKNYGYTF
v_call: TRBV3-1; d_call: -; cdr3_aa: CASSWVNTEAFF
v_call: TRBV9; d_call: -; cdr3_aa: CASSVRAGKETQYF
v_call: TRBV12-3/TRBV12-4; d_call: -; cdr3_aa: CASSWRENEKLFF